The rows below give T cell receptor beta chains drawn from one sample of a study of tumor-infiltrating lymphocytes in localized non-small cell lung cancer. The method was immunoSEQ multiplex PCR; TCRdb's version includes in-frame clones alone and lacks a portion of them. Among about 25,000 clones listed, roughly 71% were seen once. Sequencing was carried out using lung tumor tissue. The receptors derive from a human donor with non-small cell lung cancer. The CDR3 runs from the conserved cysteine through the conserved F or W. A D gene is named only where the DNA matches it firmly. Clone size is stated in some rows and not others, as once, few, many or a class when expanded.

TRBJ1-5 | few | TRBV28 | - | TGTGCCAGCAGTTTATTAGTTGGGGGGGATCAGCCCCAGCATTTT | CASSLLVGGDQPQHF
TRBJ2-5 | - | TRBV28 | TRBD2 | TGTGCCAGCAGTCGAGCGGGAAGGGAGACCCAGTACTTC | CASSRAGRETQYF
TRBJ1-1 | - | TRBV7-9 | - | TGTGCCAGCAGCCCTATAATGAACACTGAAGCTTTCTTT | CASSPIMNTEAFF
TRBJ1-5 | - | TRBV29-1 | - | TGCAGCGTTAGGGAAGGGGCTCAGCCCCAGCATTTT | CSVREGAQPQHF
TRBJ1-1 | once | TRBV28 | - | TGTGCCAGCATCGAATCAGGTTTGAACACTGAAGCTTTCTTT | CASIESGLNTEAFF
TRBJ1-5 | - | TRBV19 | TRBD1 | TGTGCCAGTAAGAGGGAGGCAGGGGGCTTCAATCAGCCCCAGCATTTT | CASKREAGGFNQPQHF
TRBJ2-5 | - | TRBV6-5 | - | TGTGCCAGCAGTTACGATGGGGTGGAGACCCAGTACTTC | CASSYDGVETQYF
TRBJ2-7 | once | TRBV9 | - | TGTGCCAGCAGCGTAGCAGCGGACCCCCCAGAGGTTAAGTACTTC | CASSVAADPPEVKYF
TRBJ1-3 | - | TRBV10-2 | TRBD1 | TGCGCCAGCAGCGAAACGGACAGGATCTCTGGAAACACCATATATTTT | CASSETDRISGNTIYF
TRBJ2-1 | - | TRBV18 | - | TGTGCCAGCTCACCGGCGGAGGCTAGTAATGAGCAGTTCTTC | CASSPAEASNEQFF
TRBJ2-5 | few | TRBV5-1 | - | TGCGCCAGCAGCTTGGCCTTTACAAAAGAGACCCAGTACTTC | CASSLAFTKETQYF
TRBJ2-5 | - | TRBV6-6 | - | TGTGCCAGCAGTTACTCGGGTTGGGAGACCCAGTACTTC | CASSYSGWETQYF
TRBJ2-1 | - | TRBV9 | - | TGTGCCAGCAGTGTCCCGGACGGCTACAATGAGCAGTTCTTC | CASSVPDGYNEQFF
TRBJ2-2 | - | TRBV4-2 | TRBD2 | TGTGCCAGCAACCAAGTGGCTAGCGGGAACCGGGAGCTGTTTTTT | CASNQVASGNRELFF
TRBJ1-1 | - | TRBV7-8 | - | TGTGCCAGCAACCTAAAGGGCACTGAAGCTTTCTTT | CASNLKGTEAFF
TRBJ2-3 | - | TRBV9 | - | TGTGCCAGCAGCGTAATCCTAGGCTCAGATACGCAGTATTTT | CASSVILGSDTQYF
TRBJ1-1 | - | TRBV7-9 | - | TGTGCCAGCAGCCCTCCCGGCAGGATGAACACTGAAGCTTTCTTT | CASSPPGRMNTEAFF
TRBJ1-1 | - | TRBV28 | TRBD1 | TGTGCCAGCAGTTTCGGGACAGGGTCTGAAGCTTTCTTT | CASSFGTGSEAFF
TRBJ1-4 | - | TRBV27 | - | TGTGCCAGCAGTTTAGGGGGGGATGAAAAACTGTTTTTT | CASSLGGDEKLFF